This T cell receptor beta chain emerged from a study of beta chain features in type 1 diabetes. Study findings and constraints: An over-representation of cells with high TCR expression could result from cDNA sequencing. Fewer junction insertions and more nucleotide deletions appeared in type 1 diabetes patients.

Germline CDR1 reads SGHTS; CDR2 reads YDEGEE. This CDR3 has 16 amino acids. The ends were cut back, 2 bases at V and 5 bases at J, with 19 bases in the middle. Investigators reverse transcribed all isolated RNA, so they sequenced expressed TCRB transcripts. Each sample of naive, central memory or regulatory T cells had, on average, about 3.57 million reads. Assay used: immunoSEQ multiplex PCR; TCRdb lists only in-frame clones, some missing. Among about 250,000 clones listed, 12% to 15% were seen once. This clone has more than one count but fewer than ten. The antigen is undetermined. The receptor was isolated from a woman in her thirties or forties in good health. The sample comprised naive CD4+ T cells from blood. The chain employs TRBV5-8 and TRBJ1-2; D perhaps matches TRBD1 (6 bases). The CDR3 DNA is TGTGCCAGCAGCTTTCAGGGGCCGGGGAGAGATTATGGCTACACCTTC. This gives the protein CASSFQGPGRDYGYTF.